This T cell receptor beta chain emerged from a study of T cell responses to AZD1222 COVID-19 vaccine (dated by TCRdb to about 2021). Study-wide context: AZD1222 recipients whose second dose came at about 4 weeks and those whose second dose came at about 12 weeks were combined into one group, since spike-specific TCR depth and breadth did not differ between the two schedules. A total of 233 trial participants underwent TCR sequencing, of whom roughly 210 had received two doses of AZD1222 and roughly 26 had received two doses of the MenACWY control vaccine. Enrollment into the trials was organized by age into subgroups of 18-55, 56-69 and 70-plus years, and those subgroups contained approximately 150, 30 and 60 TCR-sequenced participants, respectively.

The CDR3 regions of human TCRbeta chains were analyzed by immunosequencing. In the original analysis: Repertoire TCRs were matched against a reference library of SARS-CoV-2-specific TCRs generated with the MIRA antigen-specificity platform. Breadth was defined as the fraction of unique TCRs that were SARS-CoV-2-associated. Depth was defined as the fraction of total T cells that were SARS-CoV-2-associated. Using the MIRA data, each spike-specific TCR was mapped to the spike region that the TCR reacts to and placed in a CD4 or CD8 class. Log10-transformed breadth and depth values were compared by one-way ANOVA with Sidak's multiple comparisons tests. The immuneACCESS repertoire file appears here via TCRdb, limited to in-frame rearrangements. These files lack a portion of the clones; in checked studies, under half of the deficit traces to unresolved V genes, and the cause of the others is not known. The D gene and trimming were derived from the DNA, and the V and J assignments and clone size from that table. In all, the sample holds 200,000 or so clones, and around 92% of those were seen once. The leading ten clones occupy over 9.5% of the sample.

On the study overall, not on this receptor specifically: Participants were mostly white British and included more females than males, and it was suggested by the authors that clonal diversity may have been underestimated. Reportedly, almost half of the unique spike-specific TCRs recognized epitopes lying outside the regions that are mutated in the B.1.351 and B.1.1.7 variants. Conclusions about previously exposed vaccinees were limited because only six or seven AZD1222 recipients were SARS-CoV-2 seropositive at baseline. In the small 56-69-year group, the increase in depth fell short of significance, most likely because of low power. No day 14 peak-response samples were available, so repertoires were characterized only after the peak T cell response. After two AZD1222 doses, both the breadth and the depth of spike-specific TCRs were significantly higher than at day 0 and than in MenACWY recipients. Vaccine-associated CD4 TCRs spanned the whole spike protein, with dominant responses in regions 160-218 and 743-854.

This specimen's time point label, per the study, means: baseline before first vaccination. Vaccinee samples were obtained from the UK trials COV001 and COV002, which included a single-blind randomized controlled phase 2/3 trial of AZD1222 (ChAdOx1 nCoV-19) in healthy adults. For TCRbeta chain sequencing, PBMC samples were collected from trial participants at day 0 and at day 28 after the second dose. V loses 1 base, J loses 4 bases, and the germline ends lie 15 bases apart. The germline V gene sets CDR1 to MGHRA and CDR2 to YSYEKL. Including cysteine and phenylalanine, the CDR3 has 16 amino acids. Only CDR3 DNA is held: 48 bases, read in frame from base 1. Details on this clone: Its antigen remains undetermined. Per-base qualities were not stored, and no clone one base away is much larger.

The sample consisted of peripheral blood, taken on day 0 of AZD1222 vaccination. The V gene is TRBV4-1 and the J gene is TRBJ2-3, with the identity of the D gene unclear. The receptor's source is an adult in good health. The nucleotide sequence reads as follows: TGCGCCAGCAGCCAAGGTCCGGCCCGGTGGGCAGATACGCAGTATTTT. Its protein product is CASSQGPARWADTQYF.